This is a list of T cell receptor beta chains from one sample in a study of cytomegalovirus exposure and HLA in healthy donors. Data came from immunoSEQ multiplex PCR; TCRdb stores just in-frame clones and leaves some out. This sample has some 110,000 clones, with over 75% found just once. Sequencing input: PBMCs. The receptors stem from a man aged 25-45 years in good health and CMV-seronegative. The CDR3 runs from the conserved cysteine through the conserved F or W. The order of the fields is D gene, clone size, V gene, J gene, CDR3 DNA, CDR3 protein. D genes are given only for firm matches. Size is omitted from some rows. Given values are once, few, many or a class for expanded clones.

D: TRBD1
size: .
V: TRBV5-1
J: TRBJ1-1
DNA: TGCGCCAGCAGCCCGACCGGGACAGGGGACACTGAAGCTTTCTTT
CDR3: CASSPTGTGDTEAFF

D: TRBD2
size: .
V: TRBV7-7
J: TRBJ2-2
DNA: TGTGCCAGCAGCCCCCGGGGTAGCGGGGTGACCGGGGAGCTGTTTTTT
CDR3: CASSPRGSGVTGELFF

D: .
size: .
V: TRBV7-9
J: TRBJ2-7
DNA: TGTGCCAGCAGCTTATCTCAGGTCCCCTACGAGCAGTACTTC
CDR3: CASSLSQVPYEQYF

D: .
size: .
V: TRBV28
J: TRBJ2-7
DNA: TGTGCCAGCAGGCCCCTCACCGGGGCGGGGATCTCCTACGAGCAGTACTTC
CDR3: CASRPLTGAGISYEQYF

D: .
size: .
V: TRBV5-1
J: TRBJ1-1
DNA: TGCGCCAGCAGCCCCGACTCACGGTGGGTGAACACTGAAGCTTTCTTT
CDR3: CASSPDSRWVNTEAFF

D: .
size: .
V: TRBV15
J: TRBJ2-2
DNA: TGTGCCACCAGCCGGATGGCGGCGCGGGGGCCCCTTTCGGGCGGGGAGCTGTTTTTT
CDR3: CATSRMAARGPLSGGELFF

D: TRBD2
size: .
V: TRBV2
J: TRBJ2-3
DNA: TGTGCCAGCAGGAAACTAGCGGGGGGAGATACGCAGTATTTT
CDR3: CASRKLAGGDTQYF

D: .
size: .
V: TRBV14
J: TRBJ1-3
DNA: TGTGCCAGCAGCCAAGACTACGGAAACACCATATATTTT
CDR3: CASSQDYGNTIYF

D: .
size: .
V: TRBV2
J: TRBJ2-5
DNA: TGTGCCAGCAGTGAAGTCAGGGAGACCCAGTACTTC
CDR3: CASSEVRETQYF

D: .
size: .
V: TRBV10-3
J: TRBJ2-7
DNA: TGTGCCATCAGTGCCCAAGAGTCCTACGAGCAGTACTTC
CDR3: CAISAQESYEQYF

D: TRBD2
size: .
V: TRBV27
J: TRBJ2-4
DNA: TGTGCCAGCAGTTTATCGGGACTAGCGGGGGGGCAGGACATTCAGTACTTC
CDR3: CASSLSGLAGGQDIQYF

D: TRBD2
size: few
V: TRBV19
J: TRBJ2-5
DNA: TGTGCCAGTAGTATACCGGGACTAAAAGAAGAGACCCAGTACTTC
CDR3: CASSIPGLKEETQYF

D: TRBD1
size: .
V: TRBV18
J: TRBJ2-7
DNA: TGTGCCAGCTCACCAGGACAGGGCCCCTACGAGCAGTACTTC
CDR3: CASSPGQGPYEQYF

D: .
size: .
V: TRBV6-6
J: TRBJ1-2
DNA: TGTGCCAGCAGTTACTCCCAGGGGAAGGGCGGGTATGGCTACACCTTC
CDR3: CASSYSQGKGGYGYTF

D: .
size: .
V: TRBV27
J: TRBJ1-1
DNA: TGTGCCAGCAGGGCGGGACCGAATGAAGCTTTCTTT
CDR3: CASRAGPNEAFF

D: .
size: once
V: TRBV11-2
J: TRBJ2-3
DNA: TGTGCCTCTCTTGCGGGGTATCGGGACACAGATACGCAGTATTTT
CDR3: CASLAGYRDTDTQYF

D: .
size: .
V: TRBV5-6
J: TRBJ1-1
DNA: TGTGCCAGCAGACCCGGATTCCAGGGGCACACTGAAGCTTTCTTT
CDR3: CASRPGFQGHTEAFF

D: TRBD1
size: .
V: TRBV9
J: TRBJ1-4
DNA: TGTGCCAGCAGCACCGAGACAGGGAACGGGGAAAAACTGTTTTTT
CDR3: CASSTETGNGEKLFF

D: TRBD1
size: .
V: TRBV10-3
J: TRBJ1-5
DNA: TGTGCCATCAGTGAGTCGAGACAGGGGTCCAATCAGCCCCAGCATTTT
CDR3: CAISESRQGSNQPQHF

D: TRBD2
size: .
V: TRBV13
J: TRBJ2-1
DNA: TGTGCCAGCAGCTCTAGCGGGGGGGCGGTTAACAATGAGCAGTTCTTC
CDR3: CASSSSGGAVNNEQFF

D: TRBD1
size: .
V: TRBV29-1
J: TRBJ1-2
DNA: TGCAGCGCTGCAGGGGGCCACTATGGCTACACCTTC
CDR3: CSAAGGHYGYTF

D: TRBD1
size: .
V: TRBV5-5
J: TRBJ1-5
DNA: TGTGCCAGCAGCTTGGACAGGGGGCGGAATCAGCCCCAGCATTTT
CDR3: CASSLDRGRNQPQHF

D: TRBD2
size: once
V: TRBV10-1
J: TRBJ2-1
DNA: TGCGCCAGCAGCAGGGACCCGGGGGGGTACAATGAGCAGTTCTTC
CDR3: CASSRDPGGYNEQFF

D: TRBD1
size: .
V: TRBV27
J: TRBJ1-6
DNA: TGTGCCAGCAGTTTAAGGGGACAGACAAATTCACCCCTCCACTTT
CDR3: CASSLRGQTNSPLHF

D: .
size: few
V: TRBV6-5
J: TRBJ1-1
DNA: TGTGCCAGCAGTCCGCAGGGCACTGAAGCTTTCTTT
CDR3: CASSPQGTEAFF

D: .
size: .
V: TRBV28
J: TRBJ1-2
DNA: TGTGCCAGCAGTACCAGGGGATACTATGGCTACACCTTC
CDR3: CASSTRGYYGYTF

D: .
size: .
V: TRBV7-6
J: TRBJ2-5
DNA: TGTGCCAGCAGCCCTGGGCCTTATTCCCAAGAGACCCAGTACTTC
CDR3: CASSPGPYSQETQYF

D: TRBD2
size: .
V: TRBV5-1
J: TRBJ2-2
DNA: TGCGCCAGCAGCTTGATTGGACTAGCGGTGAACACCGGGGAGCTGTTTTTT
CDR3: CASSLIGLAVNTGELFF

D: .
size: .
V: TRBV6-1
J: TRBJ2-5
DNA: TGTGCCAGCAGTGTTTCAGCGGACAGTGTTGGAGAGACCCAGTACTTC
CDR3: CASSVSADSVGETQYF

D: .
size: once
V: TRBV19
J: TRBJ2-7
DNA: TGTGCCAGTAGTAAACCCCCGGAGGTAGAGCAGTACTTC
CDR3: CASSKPPEVEQYF

D: TRBD2
size: .
V: TRBV11-2
J: TRBJ2-1
DNA: TGTGCCAGCAGCTATACTAGCGGGACCTACAATGAGCAGTTCTTC
CDR3: CASSYTSGTYNEQFF

D: TRBD1
size: few
V: TRBV28
J: TRBJ2-7
DNA: TGTGCCAGCAGATTACAGGGGCAAAGCTCCTACGAGCAGTACTTC
CDR3: CASRLQGQSSYEQYF

D: TRBD1
size: .
V: TRBV18
J: TRBJ2-7
DNA: TGTGCCAGCTCCCGCCGGGACAGGGGATCAGTCCACGAGCAGTACTTC
CDR3: CASSRRDRGSVHEQYF

D: .
size: .
V: TRBV7-2
J: TRBJ2-7
DNA: TGTGCCAGCAGCTATATTGGGGGGGGCGCCTACGAGCAGTACTTC
CDR3: CASSYIGGGAYEQYF

D: .
size: .
V: TRBV28
J: TRBJ2-7
DNA: TGTGCCAGCAGTTTGTCGGGGGAAGGAGGCGAGCAGTACTTC
CDR3: CASSLSGEGGEQYF

D: TRBD1
size: .
V: TRBV7-9
J: TRBJ2-1
DNA: TGTGCCAGCAGCTTAGCGATCGGACAGGGGGTTTCCTACAATGAGCAGTTCTTC
CDR3: CASSLAIGQGVSYNEQFF

D: TRBD1
size: once
V: TRBV7-2
J: TRBJ2-2
DNA: TGTGCCAGCAGCTTAGATCGCTGGGACAGATACTACACCGGGGAGCTGTTTTTT
CDR3: CASSLDRWDRYYTGELFF

D: .
size: .
V: TRBV5-1
J: TRBJ2-5
DNA: TGCGCCAGCAGCTTGGCAGGGAACGATGAGACCCAGTACTTC
CDR3: CASSLAGNDETQYF

D: TRBD1
size: .
V: TRBV5-1
J: TRBJ2-7
DNA: TGCGCCAGCAGCCACTCCGGGACAGGGAACGCCGGAGCCTACGAGCAGTACTTC
CDR3: CASSHSGTGNAGAYEQYF

D: .
size: .
V: TRBV7-9
J: TRBJ1-1
DNA: TGTGCCAGCAGCTTCTTGGGGCAGGGGAACACTGAAGCTTTCTTT
CDR3: CASSFLGQGNTEAFF

D: .
size: .
V: TRBV10-1
J: TRBJ1-1
DNA: TGCGCCAGCAGTGAGGCAGGGTATGAAGCTTTCTTT
CDR3: CASSEAGYEAFF

D: .
size: .
V: TRBV7-9
J: TRBJ2-1
DNA: TGTGCCAGCAGCCCCCCGCGTAGGGGCAATGAGCAGTTCTTC
CDR3: CASSPPRRGNEQFF

D: .
size: .
V: TRBV6-5
J: TRBJ1-2
DNA: TGTGCCAGCAGTTTATCACAGGACTATGGCTACACCTTC
CDR3: CASSLSQDYGYTF

D: .
size: .
V: TRBV19
J: TRBJ2-1
DNA: TGTGCCAGTAGTATCCGCCAGGGAAGCTCCTACAATGAGCAGTTCTTC
CDR3: CASSIRQGSSYNEQFF

D: .
size: .
V: TRBV4-2
J: TRBJ2-6
DNA: TGTGCCAGCAGCCAAGAGGGCGATACTTCTGGGGCCAACGTCCTGACTTTC
CDR3: CASSQEGDTSGANVLTF

D: TRBD2
size: .
V: TRBV5-6
J: TRBJ2-7
DNA: TGTGCCAGCAGCTTGGCACTAGCGGGGGCCTACGAGCAGTACTTC
CDR3: CASSLALAGAYEQYF

D: TRBD1
size: .
V: TRBV7-6
J: TRBJ2-3
DNA: TGTGCCAGCAGCTCCCGGGACAGGGGTACAGATACGCAGTATTTT
CDR3: CASSSRDRGTDTQYF

D: TRBD2
size: .
V: TRBV6-5
J: TRBJ2-7
DNA: TGTGCCAGCAGTCCCTTTTTGTGGGAGGGAGACGAGCAGTACTTC
CDR3: CASSPFLWEGDEQYF

D: .
size: .
V: TRBV28
J: TRBJ2-1
DNA: TGTGCCAGCAAAACGGGGAATGAGCAGTTCTTC
CDR3: CASKTGNEQFF

D: TRBD2
size: .
V: TRBV2
J: TRBJ2-3
DNA: TGTGCCAGCAGTGAATTAGCGGGGGGCGGCTCTGATACGCAGTATTTT
CDR3: CASSELAGGGSDTQYF

D: TRBD1
size: .
V: TRBV6-5
J: TRBJ1-6
DNA: TGTGCCAGCAGTCCGGGACAGCGTAATTCACCCCTCCACTTT
CDR3: CASSPGQRNSPLHF

D: .
size: .
V: TRBV6-5
J: TRBJ2-5
DNA: TGTGCCAGCAGTTACTCACTGCAAGAGACCCAGTACTTC
CDR3: CASSYSLQETQYF

D: .
size: .
V: TRBV5-1
J: TRBJ2-5
DNA: TGCGCCAGCAGCCCTGGGACACTACAAGAGACCCAGTACTTC
CDR3: CASSPGTLQETQYF